What follows is one T cell receptor beta chain and its context. Its cognate antigen is unknown. CDR3 length: 14 residues. Germline values: CDR1 MNHNY, CDR2 SVGAGI (reference sequence). Trimming left V 2 bases short and J 8 bases short, with 12 bases between. These data originate in a study of shared clonotypes between healthy human individuals. Study results and caveats: Generation probability values for non-shared clonotypes were lower than those for clonotypes shared by all four donors.

Each cell subset's genomic DNA was divided evenly among several immunoSEQ plates. Sequencing used immunoSEQ multiplex PCR; TCRdb keeps in-frame clones, though not all of them. This repertoire shows roughly 2.2 million clones, 92% found once; its top ten account for 0.37%. A CD45RA-negative memory subset and a CD45RA+ naive subset were separated from the CD4+ cells. This chain uses TRBV6-6 with TRBJ1-4, with a weak D call TRBD1 (5 bases). This clonotype originated in a young man in good health. Some clones in this sample may be carry-over from other donors' samples. What was sequenced was naive CD4+ T cells from PBMCs. Specified subset: CD45RA+ positively selected. The CDR3 region has the DNA TGTGCCAGCAGTTACGGAAGGGGACCCGAAAAACTGTTTTTT. It encodes CASSYGRGPEKLFF.